Below are 6 T cell receptor beta chains sequenced from a single sample in a study of CD4 T cell repertoires in COVID-19. Libraries were prepared by immunoSEQ multiplex PCR; TCRdb keeps only in-frame clonotypes and omits some of them. This table has fewer than 100,000 clones, about 83% appearing once. The sequencing used CD4+ T cells from peripheral blood, collected after recovery from COVID-19. These TCRs come from a human donor who had COVID-19.

The chain links TRBV7-2 to TRBJ2-1; TRBD2 agrees at 10 bases. The CDR3 extends over 15 amino acids. In germline, CDR1 is SGHTA, CDR2 FQGNSA. Trimming at V came to 1 base and at J to 5 bases, leaving 2 bases not matched to a gene. For the CDR3, the DNA is TGTGCCAGCAGCTTAGGGACTAGCGGTCACAATGAGCAGTTCTTC. Translating gives CASSLGTSGHNEQFF.

This chain connects TRBV12-3 or TRBV12-4 to TRBJ1-6, with 8 bases identical to TRBD1. V lost 6 bases, J lost 7 bases, and 2 bases stayed unmatched. There are 13 residues in the CDR3. CDR3 sequence: CASRRDRNSPLHF. The CDR3 bases are TGTGCCAGCAGACGGGACAGGAATTCACCCCTCCACTTT.

The chain couples TRBV5-1 to TRBJ1-4; TRBD1 might be the D (5 bases). Germline loops: CDR1 SGHRS, CDR2 YFSETQ. V was shortened by 5 bases and J by 4 bases, with 15 bases between the two germline ends. This CDR3 is 15 amino acids long. The CDR3 spells CASRTQWGDNEKLFF. CDR3 DNA sequence: TGCGCCAGCAGAACACAGTGGGGGGATAATGAAAAACTGTTTTTT.

The chain links TRBV15 to TRBJ1-1; 7 bases line up with TRBD1. Losses at the gene ends were 1 base for V and 12 bases for J; bases not matched to a gene: 5. Germline CDR1 reads LNHNV; CDR2 reads YYDKDF (reference sequence). CDR3 length: 12 residues. This CDR3 is CATSRARDSTFF. The DNA of the CDR3 is TGTGCCACCAGCAGAGCCCGGGACAGCACTTTCTTT.

The V call is TRBV28, the J call TRBJ2-7, with 9 positions matching TRBD2. With 4 bases clipped from V and 3 bases from J, the junction kept 10 bases outside the gene matches. The CDR3 is 16 amino acids. Per the germline V gene, CDR1 is MDHEN and CDR2 is SYDVKM. The CDR3, as DNA: TGTGCCAGCAGTTCCCGTAGCGGGGGAAATTTCTACGAGCAGTACTTC. This translates into CASSSRSGGNFYEQYF.

The gene calls are TRBV6-5 and TRBJ2-7; D remains ambiguous. The germline CDR1 and CDR2 sequences are MNHEY and SVGAGI. The CDR3 is 11 residues long. Trimming stripped 8 bases from V and 5 bases from J, with 10 bases between. CDR3: CASRPKNEQYF. The CDR3 DNA follows: TGTGCCAGCCGTCCCAAGAACGAGCAGTACTTC.